The 10 T cell receptor beta chains listed next were all sequenced from one sample in a study of OX40 agonist ivuxolimab in advanced cancers. The assay was immunoSEQ multiplex PCR, and TCRdb's table has in-frame clones only and misses some. This table has about 48,000 clones, around 89% appearing once. The sample consisted of CD4+ or CD8+ T cells sorted from blood, taken in a trial of the OX40 agonist ivuxolimab. The receptor source for this set is an adult with an advanced solid tumor such as melanoma, head and neck, liver or kidney cancer.

V gene TRBV25-1 combines with J gene TRBJ2-1; D may match TRBD1 or TRBD2 (5 bases each). V lost 8 bases to trimming and J lost 4 bases, with 18 bases between them. The CDR3 has 15 amino acids. Looked up from germline, CDR1 is MGHDK and CDR2 is SYGVNS. The CDR3 DNA sequence: TGTGCCAGCCAGAAACAGGACTGGCCATACAATGAGCAGTTCTTC. The encoded protein is CASQKQDWPYNEQFF.

The rearrangement uses TRBV6-5 and TRBJ2-7; maybe TRBD1 (5 bases). CDR1 and CDR2 (germline): MNHEY, SVGAGI. This CDR3 has 12 residues. The V end lost 4 bases, the J end lost 3 bases, and 7 bases lay between the germline ends. The CDR3 region is CASSSDSYEQYF. CDR3 DNA: TGTGCCAGCAGTTCCGACAGCTACGAGCAGTACTTC.

The chain combines TRBV19 with TRBJ2-7; perhaps TRBD1 as D (5 bases). This CDR3 is 14 amino acids long. Germline assignment: CDR1 LNHDA and CDR2 SQIVND (reference sequence). V was pared by 3 bases and J by 0 bases, with 9 bases between. CDR3: CASSMTASSYEQYF. The CDR3 nucleotides are TGTGCCAGTAGTATGACAGCGAGCTCCTACGAGCAGTACTTC.

V and J are TRBV7-9 and TRBJ2-2; D gene ambiguous. Trimming shortened V by 1 base and J by 3 bases, and 12 bases separated the two germline ends. Germline V gene lookup returns CDR1 SEHNR and CDR2 FQNEAQ (reference sequence). CDR3 length equals 16 residues. In nucleotides, the CDR3 is TGTGCCAGCAGCTTAGAAACGGCGGATTACACCGGGGAGCTGTTTTTT. As protein: CASSLETADYTGELFF.

A remark on this clone: One end of the junction does not line up with germline, which may come from a read error. The CDR3, as DNA: TGCGCCAGCAGCTTGGGTGGAGGGCACTACAATGGGCAGTTCTTC. This gives the protein CASSLGGGHYNGQFF. The V call is TRBV5-1, the J call TRBJ2-1; perhaps TRBD2 as D (6 bases). The CDR3 contains 15 residues. Germline-derived CDR1 and CDR2 are SGHRS and YFSETQ.

The J gene is TRBJ2-2, the V gene TRBV5-1, with D perhaps matching TRBD1 or TRBD2 (5 bases each). Germline assignment: CDR1 SGHRS and CDR2 YFSETQ. The CDR3 is 14 amino acids. V was shortened by 4 bases and J by 6 bases, with 13 bases between the two germline ends. This CDR3 is CASSPEVGAGELFF. CDR3 nucleotides: TGCGCCAGCAGCCCGGAAGTGGGGGCCGGGGAGCTGTTTTTT.

This chain connects TRBV4-1 to TRBJ2-1, with D maybe TRBD2 (5 bases). CDR1 and CDR2 from the germline V gene are MGHRA and YSYEKL. Trimming took 0 bases from V and 2 from J, leaving 11 bases between them. The CDR3 sequence is 16 residues long. The CDR3 spells CASSQDRAGTYNEQFF. The CDR3 nucleotides are TGCGCCAGCAGCCAAGATCGCGCGGGTACCTACAATGAGCAGTTCTTC.

The genes are TRBV27 and TRBJ2-5; 11 positions agree with TRBD1. Near its end, the DNA agrees better with TRBJ2-7, so the J call may be wrong. Germline V gives CDR1 MNHEY, CDR2 SMNVEV (reference sequence). CDR3 length: 14 residues. The CDR3 reads CASSAGDRGYEQYF. CDR3 in DNA: TGTGCCAGCAGTGCCGGGGACAGGGGGTACGAGCAGTACTTC.

The chain carries TRBV7-9 and TRBJ1-5, with D maybe TRBD1 (5 bases). This CDR3 is built from 14 residues. Deletions cut 4 bases from V and 4 bases from J, with 11 bases between. Germline V CDR1 and CDR2: SEHNR, FQNEAQ (reference sequence). The DNA for the CDR3 is TGTGCCAGCAGCTCCTCACAGGAGAATCAGCCCCAGCATTTT. Its translation is CASSSSQENQPQHF. Full variable domain (missing parts from reference TRBV7-9 and TRBJ1-5): DTGVSQNPRHKITKRGQNVTFRCDPISEHNRLYWYRQTLGQGPEFLTYFQNEAQLEKSRLLSDRFSAERPKGSFSTLEIQRTEQGDSAMYLCASSSSQENQPQHFGDGTRLSIL.

The rearrangement joins TRBV5-6 to TRBJ1-1; D is possibly TRBD1 (6 bases). With 2 bases removed from V and 3 bases from J, the gap between germline ends came to 14 bases. This CDR3 region has 15 residues. CDR1 and CDR2 from the germline V gene are SGHDT and YYEEEE. CDR3: CASSFGGRGYTEAFF. The CDR3 DNA reads as TGTGCCAGCAGCTTCGGGGGGCGCGGGTACACTGAAGCTTTCTTT.